These 29 T cell receptor beta chains originate from one sample sequenced in a study of blood T cell repertoires in COVID-19 (TCRdb year 2020). The library was prepared using the immunoSEQ multiplex PCR assay. TCRdb mirrors the immuneACCESS table, restricted to in-frame sequences. Some clones are absent from its copies; in checked studies, under half trace to an unresolved V gene, and the reason for the others is unknown. This sample lists fewer than 350,000 clones; 86% were detected once. The ten most abundant clones make up approximately 12% of the sample. Sequenced: peripheral blood. The receptors were gathered from a woman in her thirties with COVID-19, enrolled during active disease.

The chain has TRBV19 and TRBJ1-6, with D possibly TRBD1 on 5 matching bases. Germline V lookup: CDR1 LNHDA, CDR2 SQIVND (reference sequence). This CDR3 is 14 amino acids long. The germline V and J ends were trimmed by 7 bases and 9 bases, with 16 bases remaining between them. The CDR3 sequence: CASTRPGDLSPLHF. In nucleotides, the CDR3 is TGTGCCAGTACTCGGCCGGGGGATCTTTCACCCCTCCACTTT.

The chain couples TRBV27 to TRBJ2-7; D not resolved. The germline V gene encodes CDR1 MNHEY and CDR2 SMNVEV (reference sequence). This CDR3 has 14 residues. The ends were cut back, 6 bases at V and 5 bases at J, with 17 bases in the middle. This CDR3 is CASSPSLRVHEQYF. DNA of the CDR3: TGTGCCAGCAGCCCTAGTCTACGTGTCCACGAGCAGTACTTC.

This clone was observed once. V gene TRBV7-8 combines with J gene TRBJ2-5, with 9 positions matching TRBD2. The germline gives CDR1 SGHVS, CDR2 FQNEAQ. The CDR3 consists of 16 residues. The V gene end was trimmed by 1 base and the J gene end by 5 bases; junction bases not matched to a gene: 8. DNA for the CDR3: TGTGCCAGCAGCTTAGAGATGGCGGGGGGGTTGGAGACCCAGTACTTC. Translation: CASSLEMAGGLETQYF.

This clone was seen many times. The chain has TRBV28 and TRBJ1-2; 11 bases map to TRBD1. The CDR3 extends over 16 amino acids. V shed 2 bases, J shed 4 bases, and the junction held 6 bases outside the gene matches. Germline V lookup: CDR1 MDHEN, CDR2 SYDVKM. The CDR3 DNA reads as TGTGCCAGCAGTTTAACCGGGACAGGGGGTTCCTATGGCTACACCTTC. Its protein is CASSLTGTGGSYGYTF.

The gene calls are TRBV29-1 and TRBJ1-4; weak D call: TRBD1 (6 bases). Deletions cut 3 bases from V and 4 bases from J, with 12 bases between. This CDR3 has 14 residues. In germline, CDR1 is SQVTM, CDR2 ANQGSEA. DNA for the CDR3: TGCAGCGTTGAGGGGGCCGAGAGTAATGAAAAACTGTTTTTT. Translating it yields CSVEGAESNEKLFF.

This clone was seen only once. The V gene is TRBV5-1, the J gene TRBJ2-2; D not certain. CDR3 length: 12 residues. V was pared by 3 bases and J by 6 bases, with 6 bases between. In germline, CDR1 is SGHRS, CDR2 YFSETQ. In DNA form, the CDR3 reads TGCGCCAGCAGCTACTTTTCCGGGGAGCTGTTTTTT. Translating gives CASSYFSGELFF.

This chain connects TRBV3-1 (or the pseudogene TRBV3-2) to TRBJ2-1, with TRBD2 matching over 8 bases. The germline CDR1 and CDR2 sequences are LGHDT and YNNKEL (reference sequence). The CDR3 covers 16 residues. With 1 base clipped from V and 2 bases from J, the junction kept 4 bases outside the gene matches. CDR3 nucleotides: TGTGCCAGCAGCCAAGGGAACGGGGGGGCCTACAATGAGCAGTTCTTC. As protein: CASSQGNGGAYNEQFF.

This clone has only one observation. The chain has TRBV3-1 (or the pseudogene TRBV3-2) and TRBJ1-2; D remains ambiguous. The CDR3 contains 14 residues. Trimming cost V 4 bases and J 4 bases, with 13 bases left between them. Per the germline V gene, CDR1 is LGHDT and CDR2 is YNNKEL (reference sequence). The CDR3 protein is CASSPNHRIYGYTF. CDR3 sequence (DNA): TGTGCCAGCAGCCCGAACCATAGAATCTATGGCTACACCTTC.

The gene calls are TRBV19 and TRBJ1-1; D may be TRBD1 (5 bases). Trimming removed 6 bases at V and 7 bases at J, with 24 bases between. Germline loops: CDR1 LNHDA, CDR2 SQIVND (reference sequence). This CDR3 is 16 amino acids long. The CDR3 DNA reads as TGTGCCAGTAGCGACTCCGGGGGACCCAGGGTATATGAAGCTTTCTTT. Translated, it gives CASSDSGGPRVYEAFF.

The chain is built from TRBV5-1 and TRBJ2-7; 12 bases match TRBD2. With V trimmed by 4 bases and J by 3 bases, 8 bases remained unmatched. Germline V gene data show CDR1 as SGHRS and CDR2 as YFSETQ. This CDR3 region has 16 residues. Written as DNA, the CDR3 is TGCGCCAGCAGCACAAGGACTAGCGGGGTGAACTACGAGCAGTACTTC. Its translation: CASSTRTSGVNYEQYF.

The chain is built from TRBV18 and TRBJ2-7; 10 nucleotides align to TRBD1. Trimming cost V 4 bases and J 0 bases; bases outside gene matches: 6. Per germline, CDR1 KGHSH and CDR2 LQKENI. The CDR3 contains 16 residues. For the CDR3, the DNA is TGTGCCAGCTCACGACAGGGGGCTCGAAGCTCCTACGAGCAGTACTTC. It codes for CASSRQGARSSYEQYF.

This chain joins TRBV5-5 and TRBJ1-5; 7 bases map to TRBD1. V trimming: 3 bases; J trimming: 1 base; junction bases outside the gene matches: 4. Germline values: CDR1 SGHKS, CDR2 YYEKEE (reference sequence). This CDR3 region has 15 residues. CDR3 sequence (DNA): TGTGCCAGCAGCTACTGGGACAGAAGCAATCAGCCCCAGCATTTT. Amino acids: CASSYWDRSNQPQHF.

V is TRBV7-8 and J is TRBJ1-1; D is unclear. The V gene's germline CDR1 is SGHVS and CDR2 FQNEAQ. Deletions cut 1 base from V and 1 base from J, with 19 bases between. The CDR3 covers 18 residues. This CDR3 reads CASSLVRGSRAGNTEAFF. CDR3 in DNA: TGTGCCAGCAGCTTAGTAAGAGGATCGAGGGCGGGGAACACTGAAGCTTTCTTT. The complete variable domain, with remaining parts taken from reference TRBV7-8 and TRBJ1-1, reads GAGVSQSPRYKVAKRGQDVALRCDPISGHVSLFWYQQALGQGPEFLTYFQNEAQLDKSGLPSDRFFAERPEGSVSTLKIQRTQQEDSAVYLCASSLVRGSRAGNTEAFFGQGTRLTVV.

The chain has TRBV7-6 and TRBJ2-7; 7 bases are a match to TRBD1. The CDR3 length is 14 residues. V gave up 1 base and J gave up 1 base; unmatched junction bases: 1. Germline CDR1 and CDR2: SGHVS and FNYEAQ. CDR3 protein: CASSLVGQSYEQYF. The CDR3 DNA reads TGTGCCAGCAGCTTAGTGGGACAGTCCTACGAGCAGTACTTC.

This clone appeared a single time. The V gene is TRBV11-2, the J gene TRBJ2-1; no clear D gene. Germline values: CDR1 SGHAT, CDR2 FQNNGV. Deletions cut 4 bases from V and 8 bases from J, with 9 bases between. CDR3 length: 12 amino acids. The CDR3 region is CASSSTPDEQFF. The CDR3 bases are TGTGCCAGCAGCTCTACCCCCGATGAGCAGTTCTTC.

V gene TRBV29-1 combines with J gene TRBJ1-2; 10 bases match TRBD1. The CDR3 extends over 13 amino acids. Trimming took 6 bases from V and 1 from J; bases not matched to a gene: 2. CDR1 and CDR2 from the germline V gene are SQVTM and ANQGSEA. The CDR3 loop reads CSVGDRGNYGYTF. The CDR3 coding sequence is TGCAGCGTAGGGGACAGGGGTAACTATGGCTACACCTTC.

V usage is TRBV27 and J usage is TRBJ2-4; D gene unclear. The germline V gene has CDR1 MNHEY and CDR2 SMNVEV (reference sequence). The CDR3 covers 14 residues. Trimming removed 1 base from V and 2 bases from J, with 6 bases in between. The CDR3 coding sequence is TGTGCCAGCAGTTTATTGCGGACCAAAAACATTCAGTACTTC. Translation gives CASSLLRTKNIQYF.

The chain couples TRBV5-6 to TRBJ1-1; 7 bases agree with TRBD1. CDR1 and CDR2 (germline): SGHDT, YYEEEE. CDR3 length: 15 residues. The V gene end was trimmed by 4 bases and the J gene end by 4 bases; junction bases not matched to a gene: 10. The CDR3 DNA follows: TGTGCCAGCAGCGACCTGGGACAGACCAGCACTGAAGCTTTCTTT. Translation gives CASSDLGQTSTEAFF.

This chain joins TRBV7-9 and TRBJ2-7, with TRBD1 as a possible D gene (6 bases). Germline CDR1 reads SEHNR; CDR2 reads FQNEAQ (reference sequence). CDR3 length: 14 residues. The germline V and J ends were trimmed by 5 bases and 3 bases, with 14 bases remaining between them. The chain's CDR3 is CASSRPDRHYEQYF. The DNA for the CDR3 is TGTGCCAGCAGCCGACCCGACAGGCACTACGAGCAGTACTTC.

The V gene is TRBV24-1, the J gene TRBJ2-2, with D perhaps TRBD2 (6 bases). This CDR3 contains 14 residues. Germline V lookup: CDR1 KGHDR, CDR2 SFDVKD. V was shortened by 9 bases and J by 0 bases, with 10 bases between the two germline ends. The DNA of the CDR3 is TGTGCCACCCGCGGGACGGCGAACACCGGGGAGCTGTTTTTT. It translates to CATRGTANTGELFF.

This chain connects TRBV19 to TRBJ2-3; D perhaps matches TRBD2 (5 bases). Between the trimmed V and J ends, which lost 11 bases and 11 bases, there was a span of 17 bases. CDR1 is LNHDA and CDR2 is SQIVND in the germline V gene (reference sequence). CDR3 length: 11 amino acids. In DNA, the CDR3 is TGTGCCTCCGGGGTAGGGCTTGAGCAGTATTTT. Translated: CASGVGLEQYF. The full variable domain, completed using reference TRBV19 and TRBJ2-3, is DGGITQSPKYLFRKEGQNVTLSCEQNLNHDAMYWYRQDPGQGLRLIYYSQIVNDFQKGDIAEGYSVSREKKESFPLTVTSAQKNPTAFYLCASGVGLEQYFGPGTRLTVL.

CDR3 sequence: CASRSGGGFEAFF. Written as DNA, the CDR3 is TGTGCCAGCAGATCTGGGGGGGGCTTTGAAGCTTTCTTT. The chain has TRBV27 and TRBJ1-1, with a weak D call TRBD1 (6 bases). CDR1 and CDR2 (germline): MNHEY, SMNVEV (reference sequence). Trimming stripped 6 bases from V and 7 bases from J, with 15 bases between. The CDR3 has 13 residues.

The gene calls are TRBV29-1 and TRBJ1-1; the D gene is possibly TRBD1 (6 bases). Trimming left V 3 bases short and J 1 base short, with 6 bases between. Per the germline V gene, CDR1 is SQVTM and CDR2 is ANQGSEA. There are 12 residues in the CDR3. The CDR3 DNA is TGCAGCGTTGAGGGACAGAACACTGAAGCTTTCTTT. Translation gives CSVEGQNTEAFF.

This chain connects TRBV4-1 to TRBJ1-5; the D is unclear. CDR3 length: 14 amino acids. The V and J ends lost 4 bases and 7 bases respectively, with 14 bases between them. Germline values: CDR1 MGHRA, CDR2 YSYEKL. The CDR3 DNA follows: TGCGCCAGCAGCCCTCCGGGGAAGAAGCAGCCCCAGCATTTT. This codes for CASSPPGKKQPQHF.

This clone was seen once. The chain combines TRBV4-1 with TRBJ1-1; D possibly corresponds to TRBD1 (5 bases). V lost 0 bases and J 5 bases, leaving 16 bases between the germline ends. The CDR3 is 16 residues long. Germline loops: CDR1 MGHRA, CDR2 YSYEKL. CDR3 sequence (DNA): TGCGCCAGCAGCCAAGATTGGGGGGGGATGTGGACTGAAGCTTTCTTT. Its translation: CASSQDWGGMWTEAFF.

The chain joins TRBV3-1 (or the pseudogene TRBV3-2) to TRBJ2-3, with 7 nucleotides matching TRBD2. CDR1 is LGHDT and CDR2 is YNNKEL in the germline V gene (reference sequence). J was trimmed by 0 bases and V by 4 bases; bases with no gene match: 10. The CDR3 extends over 17 amino acids. CDR3 region: CASSPLSRGDSTDTQYF. CDR3 nucleotide sequence: TGTGCCAGCAGCCCCCTTTCCCGGGGGGATAGCACAGATACGCAGTATTTT.

The chain uses TRBV29-1 and TRBJ1-1, with 12 bases fitting TRBD1. The germline CDR1 and CDR2 sequences are SQVTM and ANQGSEA. V lost 6 bases to trimming and J lost 2 bases; unmatched junction nucleotides: 7. CDR3 size: 15 residues. DNA for the CDR3: TGCAGCGTCGCGGGGACAGGGGGCGTTAACACTGAAGCTTTCTTT. This gives the protein CSVAGTGGVNTEAFF.

This sequence joins TRBV7-9 and TRBJ2-7, with TRBD1 as a possible D gene (6 bases). With 2 bases removed from V and 3 bases from J, the gap between germline ends came to 14 bases. The CDR3 runs to 15 residues. Germline CDR1 is SEHNR and CDR2 is FQNEAQ (reference sequence). Written as DNA, the CDR3 is TGTGCCAGCAGCTTAAACCGGGACACCAACTACGAGCAGTACTTC. Amino acids: CASSLNRDTNYEQYF.

The chain uses TRBV4-2 and TRBJ2-1, with D perhaps matching TRBD2 (5 bases). Germline assignment: CDR1 LGHNA and CDR2 YNFKEQ. V dropped 3 bases and J dropped 10 bases, with 19 bases sitting between them. The CDR3 spans 15 residues. The DNA for the CDR3 is TGTGCCAGCAGCCAGGATATAGGAGCTAGACTAGAGCAGTTCTTC. The encoded protein is CASSQDIGARLEQFF.